These T cell receptor beta chains were read from a single sample in a study of technical replicates of blood from a handful of donors. Data came from immunoSEQ multiplex PCR; TCRdb stores just in-frame clones and leaves some out. The sample lists over 25,000 clones, approximately 92% occurring once. Sequenced input: PBMCs. These TCRs come from a human donor in good health. Some clones in this sample may be carry-over from other donors' samples. Both conserved end residues are part of each CDR3. The order of the fields is clone size, D gene, V gene, J gene, CDR3 DNA, CDR3 protein. A D gene is named only where the DNA matches it firmly. For some rows the clone size is stated as once, few or many, or as a class when expanded; others skip it.

size: once
D: TRBD1
V: TRBV29-1
J: TRBJ1-2
DNA: TGCAGCGTTGCACAGGGGTTCGGGGGCTACACCTTC
CDR3: CSVAQGFGGYTF

size: NA
D: NA
V: TRBV5-4
J: TRBJ2-2
DNA: TGTGCCAGCAGCTTGAGGGGACTGGGCGGGGAGCTGTTTTTT
CDR3: CASSLRGLGGELFF

size: NA
D: TRBD1
V: TRBV7-8
J: TRBJ1-2
DNA: TGTGCCAGCAGCTTAGGCCGGGACAGAAGTGGCTACACCTTC
CDR3: CASSLGRDRSGYTF

size: NA
D: NA
V: TRBV9
J: TRBJ2-2
DNA: TGTGCCAGCAGCGTAGGGGCAGCGAACACCGGGGAGCTGTTTTTT
CDR3: CASSVGAANTGELFF

size: NA
D: NA
V: TRBV7-8
J: TRBJ1-1
DNA: TGTGCCAGCAGCAAGGACAGGAACACTGAAGCTTTCTTT
CDR3: CASSKDRNTEAFF

size: NA
D: TRBD1
V: TRBV2
J: TRBJ1-2
DNA: TGTGCCAGCACTCCGGACAGGGCCCCCGGCTACACCTTC
CDR3: CASTPDRAPGYTF

size: NA
D: NA
V: TRBV6-5
J: TRBJ1-1
DNA: TGTGCCAGCAACGAGAACCCTCGAGGGACTGAAGCTTTCTTT
CDR3: CASNENPRGTEAFF

size: NA
D: TRBD1
V: TRBV15
J: TRBJ1-6
DNA: TGTGCCACCAGCAGAGATCGAGGGACAGCCTCAGCCCTCCACTTT
CDR3: CATSRDRGTASALHF

size: NA
D: NA
V: TRBV18
J: TRBJ1-1
DNA: TGTGCCAGCTCACCGAGTCGGGACAACCCTAAGGAAGCTTTCTTT
CDR3: CASSPSRDNPKEAFF

size: once
D: NA
V: TRBV7-3
J: TRBJ2-1
DNA: TGTGCCAGCAGCTACCGGGACTCCTACAATGAGCAGTTCTTC
CDR3: CASSYRDSYNEQFF

size: NA
D: TRBD1
V: TRBV10-3
J: TRBJ1-1
DNA: TGTGCCATCAGCGAGGGGGCGGGAGGCACTGAAGCTTTCTTT
CDR3: CAISEGAGGTEAFF

size: NA
D: NA
V: TRBV2
J: TRBJ2-2
DNA: TGTGCCCCAGCAAGGGCCGAAAAGGTGAGCGGCCAGAACACCGGGGAGCTGTTTTTT
CDR3: CAPARAEKVSGQNTGELFF

size: NA
D: TRBD2
V: TRBV6-1
J: TRBJ2-3
DNA: TGTGCCAGCACACTAGCGGAGGTGGATACGCAGTATTTT
CDR3: CASTLAEVDTQYF

size: NA
D: TRBD2
V: TRBV7-3
J: TRBJ2-3
DNA: TGTGCCAGCAGCTTAAGGGGGGGAGCGGGGGCAGCAGATACGCAGTATTTT
CDR3: CASSLRGGAGAADTQYF

size: NA
D: NA
V: TRBV7-2
J: TRBJ2-3
DNA: TGTGCCAGCAGCAATACTGATTGGAGCACAGATACGCAGTATTTT
CDR3: CASSNTDWSTDTQYF

size: NA
D: NA
V: TRBV11-3
J: TRBJ1-6
DNA: TGTGCCAGCAGCTTCGGTGCCGATTCACCCCTCCACTTT
CDR3: CASSFGADSPLHF

size: NA
D: TRBD2
V: TRBV7-3
J: TRBJ2-1
DNA: TGTGCCTCCACCACCGGGGGGGGCCGGGAGCAGTTCTTC
CDR3: CASTTGGGREQFF

size: NA
D: TRBD2
V: TRBV7-6
J: TRBJ2-2
DNA: TGTGCCAGCAGCCCGGGAGGGGGATCGGGGAACACCGGGGAGCTGTTTTTT
CDR3: CASSPGGGSGNTGELFF

size: NA
D: TRBD1
V: TRBV2
J: TRBJ1-2
DNA: TGTGCCAGCAGAGCCGGGACAGGAACCTATGGCTACACCTTC
CDR3: CASRAGTGTYGYTF

size: NA
D: TRBD1
V: TRBV29-1
J: TRBJ2-7
DNA: TGCAGCGGGGGACAGGGGACCTACGAGCAGTACTTC
CDR3: CSGGQGTYEQYF

size: NA
D: NA
V: TRBV9
J: TRBJ2-1
DNA: TGTGCCAGCAGCGTATACAGGTCTAACAATGAGCAGTTCTTC
CDR3: CASSVYRSNNEQFF

size: NA
D: TRBD2
V: TRBV7-2
J: TRBJ2-7
DNA: TGTGCCAGCAGCGCCACGACTAGCGGGAGTATGCAGTACTTC
CDR3: CASSATTSGSMQYF

size: NA
D: TRBD2
V: TRBV11-2
J: TRBJ2-3
DNA: TGTGCCAGCAGCCCCCCTGGGGGGGGAACGCAGTATTTT
CDR3: CASSPPGGGTQYF

size: NA
D: NA
V: TRBV28
J: TRBJ1-5
DNA: TGTGCCAGCAAGGTTGGAGGGACTAGCAATCAGCCCCAGCATTTT
CDR3: CASKVGGTSNQPQHF

size: once
D: TRBD2
V: TRBV5-1
J: TRBJ2-2
DNA: TGCGCCAGCAGCTTGAGGACTAGCGGGAGATTCGACACCGGGGAGCTGTTTTTT
CDR3: CASSLRTSGRFDTGELFF

size: NA
D: NA
V: TRBV5-1
J: TRBJ2-7
DNA: TGCGCCAGCAGCCCATCGACAGCGTCCCAGGGTGGTCAGTACTTC
CDR3: CASSPSTASQGGQYF

size: NA
D: NA
V: TRBV25-1
J: TRBJ2-2
DNA: TGTGCCACCGGGAAGGGAGGGAACACCGGGGAGCTGTTTTTT
CDR3: CATGKGGNTGELFF

size: NA
D: TRBD2
V: TRBV30
J: TRBJ2-3
DNA: TGTGCCTGGAGCCGGGCTAGCGGGAGCACAGATACGCAGTATTTT
CDR3: CAWSRASGSTDTQYF

size: NA
D: NA
V: TRBV6-1
J: TRBJ2-3
DNA: TGTGCCAGCAGTGAATTGTGGTCGGGTAATGACTTACGTGACACAGATACGCAGTATTTT
CDR3: CASSELWSGNDLRDTDTQYF

size: NA
D: TRBD2
V: TRBV6-4
J: TRBJ2-3
DNA: TGTGCCAGCAGCCCCGGGACTAGCGGCACAGATACGCAGTATTTT
CDR3: CASSPGTSGTDTQYF

size: NA
D: NA
V: TRBV10-3
J: TRBJ2-7
DNA: TGTGCCATCAGGTCAGGGGATCTATCCTACGAGCAGTACTTC
CDR3: CAIRSGDLSYEQYF

size: NA
D: TRBD1
V: TRBV7-2
J: TRBJ1-5
DNA: TGTGCCAGCAGCTTAGACGGGACAGGACCCAATCAGCCCCAGCATTTT
CDR3: CASSLDGTGPNQPQHF

size: NA
D: NA
V: TRBV7-3
J: TRBJ2-7
DNA: TGTGCCAGCAGCCTAGAGGCTACTTACGAGCAGTACTTC
CDR3: CASSLEATYEQYF

size: NA
D: NA
V: TRBV15
J: TRBJ2-3
DNA: TGTGCCACCATGGGGCGGACCCGCACAGATACGCAGTATTTT
CDR3: CATMGRTRTDTQYF